The 8 T cell receptor beta chains below were found in one sample sequenced in a study of blood T cell repertoires in COVID-19. The table came from immunoSEQ multiplex PCR; TCRdb's copy has only in-frame clones and leaves some out. The table records some 180,000 clones, about 85% of them present only once. Sequenced: peripheral blood. These TCRs come from a woman older than 75 with COVID-19, enrolled during active disease.

The rearrangement uses TRBV18 and TRBJ1-2; D is possibly TRBD1 (6 bases). This CDR3 has 14 residues. Germline V lookup: CDR1 KGHSH, CDR2 LQKENI. The ends were cut back, 2 bases at V and 4 bases at J, with 11 bases in the middle. For the CDR3, the DNA is TGTGCCAGCTCACCAATCGCAGGGGCCTATGGCTACACCTTC. This codes for CASSPIAGAYGYTF. The whole variable domain, remainder taken from reference TRBV18 and TRBJ1-2, is NAGVMQNPRHLVRRRGQEARLRCSPMKGHSHVYWYRQLPEEGLKFMVYLQKENIIDESGMPKERFSAEFPKEGPSILRIQQVVRGDSAAYFCASSPIAGAYGYTFGSGTRLTVV.

The chain joins TRBV6-5 to TRBJ1-6; 8 bases fit TRBD1. The CDR3 has 15 amino acids. The ends lost 7 bases at V and 6 bases at J; junction bases unmatched: 8. Germline CDR1 is MNHEY and CDR2 is SVGAGI. The CDR3 here is CASKPGGGSNSPLHF. The CDR3 nucleotides read TGTGCCAGCAAGCCAGGGGGCGGTAGTAATTCACCCCTCCACTTT.

The chain combines TRBV6-6 with TRBJ1-2; D is ambiguous. Germline-derived CDR1 and CDR2 are MNHNY and SVGAGI (reference sequence). The V end was cut by 4 bases, the J end by 2 bases, with 8 bases between. The CDR3 sequence is 13 residues long. The chain's CDR3 is CASSLTSNYGYTF. CDR3 in DNA: TGTGCCAGCAGTTTAACATCCAACTATGGCTACACCTTC.

The genes are TRBV15 and TRBJ1-4, with 7 bases aligning to TRBD1. The CDR3 loop spans 15 amino acids. Trimming took 1 base from V and 7 from J; bases not matched to a gene: 6. Germline V gene sequence: CDR1 LNHNV, CDR2 YYDKDF (reference sequence). CDR3 loop: CATSRGRQGSEKLFF. The CDR3 DNA is TGTGCCACCAGCAGAGGGCGACAGGGTAGTGAAAAACTGTTTTTT.

V and J are TRBV7-9 and TRBJ1-1; tentative D call: TRBD1 (5 bases). The V and J ends lost 5 bases and 10 bases respectively, with 17 bases between them. CDR3 length equals 13 residues. Germline CDR1 SEHNR, CDR2 FQNEAQ (reference sequence). The DNA for the CDR3 is TGTGCCAGCAGCCCTAAAGGGGCAGTTCGAGCTTTCTTT. Translated: CASSPKGAVRAFF.

This chain uses TRBV4-1 with TRBJ2-3, with D possibly being TRBD1 (6 bases). Germline V lookup: CDR1 MGHRA, CDR2 YSYEKL. Trimming removed 0 bases from V and 9 bases from J, with 16 bases in between. The CDR3 totals 15 residues. As DNA, the CDR3 is TGCGCCAGCAGCCAAGAGCTGCAGGGGACGATCACGCAGTATTTT. Amino acids: CASSQELQGTITQYF.

This clone appeared a single time. This sequence joins TRBV11-3 and TRBJ1-2; maybe TRBD1 (5 bases). CDR1 SGHNT and CDR2 YENEEA come from the germline V gene. The V gene lost 4 bases and the J gene lost 2 bases, with 8 bases spanning the gap. The CDR3 spans 13 residues. CDR3 region: CASSSTGNYGYTF. The CDR3 DNA follows: TGTGCCAGCAGCTCCACAGGAAACTATGGCTACACCTTC. Using reference TRBV11-3 and TRBJ1-2 for the parts outside the CDR3, the full variable domain is EAGVVQSPRYKIIEKKQPVAFWCNPISGHNTLYWYLQNLGQGPELLIRYENEEAVDDSQLPKDRFSAERLKGVDSTLKIQPAELGDSAVYLCASSSTGNYGYTFGSGTRLTVV.

V gene TRBV6-4 combines with J gene TRBJ2-1; 8 bases are shared with TRBD1. Germline V lookup: CDR1 MRHNA, CDR2 SNTAGT. This CDR3 contains 13 residues. V shed 6 bases and J 13 bases; nucleotides not matched to a gene: 11. CDR3 loop: CASSPGTGQAQFF. The CDR3 DNA sequence: TGTGCCAGCAGCCCGGGAACGGGACAGGCCCAGTTCTTC.